This TCR beta chain was captured in a study of human T cells and chemical hapten exposure. Germline trimming cut 3 bases from V and 1 base from J; bases unmatched to any gene: 5. The germline V gene has CDR1 SEHNR and CDR2 FQNEAQ (reference sequence). The length of the CDR3 is 15 residues. As for time point: patch test 3, about 24 weeks after DPC sensitization. The treatment: therapeutic diphenylcyclopropenone sensitization with weekly scalp DPC. The study extracted total RNA from unfractionated whole blood. In the authors' workflow: 90,000 to 100,000 TCRs per sample was the median, with a range of about 20,000 to 750,000. From the RACE reads, TCRdb called clonotypes with MiXCR, one entry per CDR3 protein. Clone size and V and J calls follow TCRdb, not the original study. The sample shows roughly 38,000 distinct CDR3 sequences, over 7.5% of them seen only once. This clonotype was detected ten times or more.

The sample here was whole blood, taken in connection with sensitization to the hapten diphenylcyclopropenone (DPC). J is TRBJ1-2 and V is TRBV7-9, with 7 bases lining up with TRBD1. The TCR comes from a man over 45 with alopecia areata. Some clones in this sample may be carry-over from other donors' samples. The CDR3 region is CASSFGQDLNYGYTF. The CDR3 DNA sequence: TGTGCCAGCAGCTTCGGACAGGACCTTAACTATGGCTACACCTTC. Full variable domain (missing parts from reference TRBV7-9 and TRBJ1-2): DTGVSQNPRHKITKRGQNVTFRCDPISEHNRLYWYRQTLGQGPEFLTYFQNEAQLEKSRLLSDRFSAERPKGSFSTLEIQRTEQGDSAMYLCASSFGQDLNYGYTFGSGTRLTVV.